Shown below are 3 T cell receptor beta chains from a single sample sequenced in a study of blood T cell repertoires in COVID-19 (dated by TCRdb to about 2020). The library was built by means of the immunoSEQ multiplex PCR assay. TCRdb took over this immuneACCESS table, retaining in-frame rearrangements with V and J assigned. Such tables are incomplete; in checked studies, under half of the missing clones stem from an unresolved V gene, and the remainder is unexplained. The sample yields about 190,000 clones; around 83% were counted once. Together, the top ten hold under 7.5% of the sample. The sequenced material came from peripheral blood. The receptors shown here come from a woman in her thirties or forties with acute or convalescent COVID-19.

The chain carries TRBV2 and TRBJ1-4; unclear D gene. The CDR3 consists of 12 residues. V lost 7 bases, J lost 8 bases, and 11 bases lay in between. Germline V lookup: CDR1 SNHLY, CDR2 FYNNEI. CDR3 in amino acids: CASNSGGEKLFF. The CDR3 DNA reads as TGTGCCAGCAATAGCGGAGGCGAAAAACTGTTTTTT.

This clone was detected only a few times. The chain combines TRBV4-1 with TRBJ2-6; possibly TRBD2 for D (6 bases). Germline V gene sequence: CDR1 MGHRA, CDR2 YSYEKL. CDR3 size: 18 residues. The V gene lost 1 base and the J gene lost 0 bases, with 13 bases spanning the gap. The CDR3 is CASSQGLAPLSGANVLTF. CDR3 DNA sequence: TGCGCCAGCAGCCAAGGTCTAGCGCCTCTCTCTGGGGCCAACGTCCTGACTTTC.

J is TRBJ2-1 and V is TRBV28, with 7 bases aligning to TRBD2. Germline trimming cut 7 bases from V and 7 bases from J; bases unmatched to any gene: 13. CDR3 length equals 15 residues. Germline V gives CDR1 MDHEN, CDR2 SYDVKM. The CDR3 loop reads CASTPGRTSRNEQFF. In DNA, the CDR3 is TGTGCCAGCACCCCGGGAAGGACTAGTAGGAATGAGCAGTTCTTC.